Listed below are T cell receptor beta chains from one sample, sequenced in a study of control samples from healthy donors and cancer patients. Measured with immunoSEQ multiplex PCR; TCRdb has only the in-frame clones, and not every one. Of roughly 76,000 clones listed, about 94% were seen once; the top ten hold around 4.9%. The sequenced material came from blood. The source is a woman younger than 35 in good health. CDR3s include the opening cysteine and the closing phenylalanine or tryptophan. Each record gives: V gene, J gene, D gene, clone size, CDR3 length, CDR3 protein, CDR3 DNA. The D gene is left open where the match is weak. Some rows have no size entry. The others give once, few or many, or a class for an expanded clone.

TRBV9	TRBJ1-6	TRBD1	-	15	CASSVEGGPNSPLHF	TGTGCCAGCAGCGTAGAAGGGGGCCCTAATTCACCCCTCCACTTT
TRBV4-2	TRBJ2-1	TRBD2	-	16	CASSQGTSGRTSEQFF	TGTGCCAGCAGCCAAGGGACTAGCGGGAGGACTAGTGAGCAGTTCTTC
TRBV7-8	TRBJ2-5	-	-	16	CASSEDWLWAKETQYF	TGTGCCAGCAGCGAGGACTGGTTATGGGCGAAAGAGACCCAGTACTTC
TRBV5-8	TRBJ2-7	TRBD1	-	12	CASGGQAYEQYF	TGTGCCAGCGGGGGACAGGCCTACGAGCAGTACTTC
TRBV6-2/TRBV6-3	TRBJ1-5	TRBD1	-	18	CASSYTPGQGVSYQPQHF	TGTGCCAGCAGTTATACACCGGGACAGGGGGTTTCTTATCAGCCCCAGCATTTT
TRBV27	TRBJ2-7	-	-	13	CASSFHPRYEQYF	TGTGCCAGCAGTTTCCACCCGCGCTACGAGCAGTACTTC
TRBV6-1	TRBJ2-7	-	-	16	CASSEVAEIHSYEQYF	TGTGCCAGCAGTGAAGTTGCGGAGATCCACTCCTACGAGCAGTACTTC
TRBV3-1/TRBV3-2	TRBJ1-4	-	-	15	CASSLPGATNEKLFF	TGTGCCAGCAGCCTGCCCGGCGCAACTAATGAAAAACTGTTTTTT
TRBV2	TRBJ1-1	-	-	14	CASMDRTGNTEAFF	TGTGCCAGCATGGATCGGACCGGGAACACTGAAGCTTTCTTT
TRBV9	TRBJ1-2	TRBD1	-	16	CASSVGRQGFSYGYTF	TGTGCCAGCAGCGTTGGGCGACAGGGTTTTTCCTATGGCTACACCTTC
TRBV27	TRBJ1-4	-	-	15	CASRNIQGGYEKLFF	TGTGCCAGCAGAAATATACAGGGTGGCTATGAAAAACTGTTTTTT
TRBV6-4	TRBJ2-1	TRBD2	-	15	CASSDSAGSYNEQFF	TGTGCCAGCAGTGACTCAGCGGGATCCTACAATGAGCAGTTCTTC
TRBV18	TRBJ2-3	-	-	17	CASSQMMLAGNTDTQYF	TGTGCCAGCTCACAAATGATGCTCGCGGGGAACACAGATACGCAGTATTTT
TRBV5-1	TRBJ1-4	-	-	15	CTSSLEGSTNEKLFF	TGCACCAGCAGCTTGGAAGGGTCAACTAATGAAAAACTGTTTTTT
TRBV29-1	TRBJ2-3	TRBD2	-	15	CSVLGTSSGTDTQYF	TGCAGCGTTCTTGGGACTAGCTCGGGGACAGATACGCAGTATTTT
TRBV7-2	TRBJ2-7	-	-	12	CASSPGNYEQYF	TGTGCCAGCAGCCCTGGCAACTACGAGCAGTACTTC
TRBV19	TRBJ2-1	-	-	14	CASTLKSNQNEQFF	TGTGCCAGTACCCTAAAGTCGAACCAGAATGAGCAGTTCTTC
TRBV25-1	TRBJ1-4	-	-	15	CASSVRVGTNEKLFF	TGTGCCAGCAGTGTGCGTGTAGGTACTAATGAAAAACTGTTTTTT
TRBV5-6	TRBJ2-5	TRBD1	-	16	CASSSLGQVLGETQYF	TGTGCCAGCAGCTCCCTAGGACAGGTCTTGGGGGAGACCCAGTACTTC
TRBV6-5	TRBJ2-3	TRBD2	-	15	CASSLSGGGTDTQYF	TGTGCCAGCAGCCTTAGCGGGGGCGGCACAGATACGCAGTATTTT
TRBV7-9	TRBJ1-2	-	-	13	CASSFLGGDGYTF	TGTGCCAGCAGCTTTCTCGGGGGGGATGGCTACACCTTC
TRBV7-3	TRBJ2-1	TRBD1	-	17	CASSLTRGQGAYNEQFF	TGTGCCAGCAGCTTAACCCGGGGACAGGGGGCCTACAATGAGCAGTTCTTC
TRBV5-5	TRBJ1-5	-	few	14	CASSLGGDNQPQHF	TGTGCCAGCAGCTTGGGAGGGGACAATCAGCCCCAGCATTTT
TRBV4-1	TRBJ2-7	TRBD2	-	17	CASSQGLVPGGLYEQYF	TGCGCCAGCAGCCAAGGGTTGGTTCCGGGGGGACTCTACGAGCAGTACTTC
TRBV18	TRBJ1-4	TRBD1	-	14	CASSPDRSNEKLFF	TGTGCCAGCTCACCGGACAGGAGTAATGAAAAACTGTTTTTT
TRBV15	TRBJ2-4	-	once	17	CATSRDPLGPGANIQYF	TGTGCCACCAGCAGAGATCCTCTGGGGCCAGGGGCAAACATTCAGTACTTC